These 7 T cell receptor beta chains originate from one sample sequenced in a study of T cell changes during pregnancy in multiple sclerosis. This table comes from immunoSEQ multiplex PCR, and its TCRdb copy is limited to in-frame clones, with some not included. The repertoire holds 90,000 to 100,000 clones, with 92% as singletons. Sequences were derived from peripheral blood, sampled after pregnancy. These receptors all stem from a female donor in good health, enrolled as a control in a pregnancy study.

This chain joins TRBV5-8 and TRBJ2-3, with 10 nucleotides matching TRBD2. In germline, CDR1 is SGHTS, CDR2 YDEGEE. Trimming removed 3 bases from V and 7 bases from J; junction bases left unmatched: 11. The CDR3 extends over 16 amino acids. CDR3: CASSSPPIAGGNTQYF. The CDR3 DNA sequence: TGTGCCAGCAGCTCCCCCCCTATAGCGGGAGGAAATACGCAGTATTTT.

The V gene is TRBV5-4, the J gene TRBJ2-1; 11 bases map to TRBD1. Germline V CDR1 and CDR2: SGHNT, YYREEE (reference sequence). This CDR3 contains 15 residues. V shed 4 bases, J shed 8 bases, and the junction held 8 bases outside the gene matches. CDR3 in amino acids: CASSPGTGGRDEQFF. CDR3 nucleotides: TGTGCCAGCAGCCCCGGGACAGGGGGGCGGGATGAGCAGTTCTTC.

The V and J genes are TRBV4-2 and TRBJ2-2, with TRBD2 matching over 10 bases. With 3 bases clipped from V and 6 bases from J, the junction kept 10 bases outside the gene matches. The V gene's germline CDR1 is LGHNA and CDR2 YNFKEQ. The CDR3 has 17 amino acids. CDR3 nucleotide sequence: TGTGCCAGCAGCCAGGGACGGGCCGGGACTAGCGCCGGGGAGCTGTTTTTT. Its protein is CASSQGRAGTSAGELFF.

This clone was detected only once. The V and J genes are TRBV10-3 and TRBJ1-1; D gene ambiguous. Deletions cut 3 bases from V and 1 base from J, with 6 bases between. Germline CDR1 ENHRY, CDR2 SYGVKD. This CDR3 is built from 13 residues. CDR3 residues: CAISENKNTEAFF. The CDR3, as DNA: TGTGCCATCAGTGAAAACAAGAACACTGAAGCTTTCTTT.

This chain uses TRBV6-1 with TRBJ2-3, with D uncertain. CDR1 and CDR2 from the germline V gene are MNHNS and SASEGT. Deletions cut 6 bases from V and 4 bases from J, with 8 bases between. The length of the CDR3 is 12 residues. The CDR3 is CASRSSADTQYF. The DNA for the CDR3 is TGTGCCAGCAGATCTTCGGCAGATACGCAGTATTTT.

This chain joins TRBV6-1 and TRBJ2-1, with 10 bases lining up with TRBD2. V dropped 3 bases and J dropped 2; count of bases not matched to a gene: 1. The germline V gene has CDR1 MNHNS and CDR2 SASEGT. This CDR3 has 15 amino acids. CDR3 bases: TGTGCCAGCAGTGACCTAGCGGGAGCCTACAATGAGCAGTTCTTC. It translates to CASSDLAGAYNEQFF.

V usage is TRBV6-1 and J usage is TRBJ2-2; 12 positions match TRBD2. This CDR3 comprises 15 residues. Trimming took 6 bases from V and 5 from J; bases not matched to a gene: 4. The germline V gene has CDR1 MNHNS and CDR2 SASEGT. The DNA of the CDR3 is TGTGCCAGCAGCAGACTAGCGGGAGAAACCGGGGAGCTGTTTTTT. Protein sequence: CASSRLAGETGELFF.